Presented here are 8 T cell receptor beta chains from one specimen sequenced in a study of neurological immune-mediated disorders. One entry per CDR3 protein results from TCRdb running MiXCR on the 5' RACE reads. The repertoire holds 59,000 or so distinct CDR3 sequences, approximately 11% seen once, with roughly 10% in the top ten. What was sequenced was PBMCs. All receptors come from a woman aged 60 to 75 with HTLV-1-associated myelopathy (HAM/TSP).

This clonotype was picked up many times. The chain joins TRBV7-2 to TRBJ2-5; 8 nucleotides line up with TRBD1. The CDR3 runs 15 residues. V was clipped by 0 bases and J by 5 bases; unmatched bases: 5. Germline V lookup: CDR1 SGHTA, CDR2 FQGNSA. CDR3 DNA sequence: TGTGCCAGCAGCTTAGCGACAGGGGCGGGGGAGACCCAGTACTTC. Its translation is CASSLATGAGETQYF.

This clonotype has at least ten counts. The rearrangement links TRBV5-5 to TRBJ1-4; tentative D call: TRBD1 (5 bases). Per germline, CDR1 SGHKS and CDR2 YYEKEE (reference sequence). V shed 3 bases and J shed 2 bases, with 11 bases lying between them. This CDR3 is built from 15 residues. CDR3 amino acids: CASSWGELTNEKLFF. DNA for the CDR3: TGTGCCAGCAGCTGGGGGGAGTTGACTAATGAAAAACTGTTTTTT.

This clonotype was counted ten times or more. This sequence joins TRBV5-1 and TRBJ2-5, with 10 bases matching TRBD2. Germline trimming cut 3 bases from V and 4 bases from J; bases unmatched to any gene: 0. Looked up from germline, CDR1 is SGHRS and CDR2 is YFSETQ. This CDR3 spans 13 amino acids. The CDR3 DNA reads TGCGCCAGCAGCTGGACTAGCGGAGAGACCCAGTACTTC. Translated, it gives CASSWTSGETQYF.

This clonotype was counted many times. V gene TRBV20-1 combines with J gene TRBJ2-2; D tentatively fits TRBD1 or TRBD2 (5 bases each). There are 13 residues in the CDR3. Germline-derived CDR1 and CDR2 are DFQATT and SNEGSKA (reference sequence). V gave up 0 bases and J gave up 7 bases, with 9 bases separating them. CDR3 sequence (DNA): TGCAGTGCTAGAGATCCGAGGGGCGGGGAGCTGTTTTTT. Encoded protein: CSARDPRGGELFF.

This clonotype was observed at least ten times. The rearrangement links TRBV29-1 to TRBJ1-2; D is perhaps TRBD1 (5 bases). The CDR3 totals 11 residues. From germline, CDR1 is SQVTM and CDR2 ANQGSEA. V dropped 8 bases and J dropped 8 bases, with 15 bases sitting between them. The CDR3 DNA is TGCAGCCTCGAGGGACGGGAAGGCTACACCTTC. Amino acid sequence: CSLEGREGYTF.

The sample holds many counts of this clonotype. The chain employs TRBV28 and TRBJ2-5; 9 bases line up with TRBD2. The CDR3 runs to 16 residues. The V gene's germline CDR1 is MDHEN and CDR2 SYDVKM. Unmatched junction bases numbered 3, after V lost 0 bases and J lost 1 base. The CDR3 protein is CASSLWTSGPQETQYF. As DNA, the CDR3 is TGTGCCAGCAGTTTATGGACTAGCGGACCCCAAGAGACCCAGTACTTC.

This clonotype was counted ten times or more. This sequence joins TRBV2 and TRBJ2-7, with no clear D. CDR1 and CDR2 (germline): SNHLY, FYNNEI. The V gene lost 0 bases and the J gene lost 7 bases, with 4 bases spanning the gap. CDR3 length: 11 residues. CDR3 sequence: CASSEATEQYF. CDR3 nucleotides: TGTGCCAGCAGTGAAGCGACGGAGCAGTACTTC.

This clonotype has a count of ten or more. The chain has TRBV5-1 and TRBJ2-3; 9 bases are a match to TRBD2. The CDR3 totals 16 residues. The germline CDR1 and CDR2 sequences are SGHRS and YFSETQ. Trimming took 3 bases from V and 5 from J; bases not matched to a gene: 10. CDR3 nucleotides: TGCGCCAGCAGCTCGAAACAACTAGCGGGCGGAGATACGCAGTATTTT. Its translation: CASSSKQLAGGDTQYF. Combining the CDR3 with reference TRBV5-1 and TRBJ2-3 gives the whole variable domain KAGVTQTPRYLIKTRGQQVTLSCSPISGHRSVSWYQQTPGQGLQFLFEYFSETQRNKGNFPGRFSGRQFSNSRSEMNVSTLELGDSALYLCASSSKQLAGGDTQYFGPGTRLTVL.